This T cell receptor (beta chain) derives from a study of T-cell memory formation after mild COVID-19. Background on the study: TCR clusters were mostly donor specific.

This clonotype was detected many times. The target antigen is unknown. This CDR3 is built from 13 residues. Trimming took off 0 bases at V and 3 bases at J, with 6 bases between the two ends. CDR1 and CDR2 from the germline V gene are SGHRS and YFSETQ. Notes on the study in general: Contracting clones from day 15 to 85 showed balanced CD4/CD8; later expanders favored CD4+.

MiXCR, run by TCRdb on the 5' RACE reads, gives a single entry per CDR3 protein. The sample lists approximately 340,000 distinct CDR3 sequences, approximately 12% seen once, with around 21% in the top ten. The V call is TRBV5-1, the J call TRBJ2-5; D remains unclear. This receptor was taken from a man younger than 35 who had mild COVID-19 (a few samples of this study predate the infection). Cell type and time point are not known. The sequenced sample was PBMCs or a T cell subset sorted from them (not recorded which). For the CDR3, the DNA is TGCGCCAGCAGCTTGGGCTCAGAAGAGACCCAGTACTTC. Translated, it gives CASSLGSEETQYF.